Listed below are T cell receptor beta chains from one sample, sequenced in a study of T cell responses to AZD1222 COVID-19 vaccine. Data came from immunoSEQ multiplex PCR; TCRdb stores just in-frame clones and leaves some out. Among 93,000 or so clones, about nine tenths were seen once, and the ten largest hold 4% to 6%. Sequences were derived from peripheral blood, sampled on day 0 of AZD1222 vaccination. The receptors derive from an adult in good health. The CDR3 runs from the conserved cysteine through the conserved F or W. The order of the fields is CDR3 DNA, CDR3 protein, D gene, clone size, V gene, J gene. The D gene is left open where the match is weak. Rows may omit the clone size; those that give it use once, few, many or a size class.

DNA: TGCGCCAGCAGCACAAAGGGGTTGAACACTGAAGCTTTCTTT
CDR3: CASSTKGLNTEAFF
D: .
size: .
V: TRBV4-1
J: TRBJ1-1

DNA: TGTGCCAGCAGTCCGTACGAGGGTAGCTTGTACTTC
CDR3: CASSPYEGSLYF
D: .
size: once
V: TRBV9
J: TRBJ2-5

DNA: TGTGCCAGCAGCCCCTCCCCGGGGGACTACGAGCAGTACTTC
CDR3: CASSPSPGDYEQYF
D: .
size: .
V: TRBV7-6
J: TRBJ2-7

DNA: TGTGCCAGCAGCTTATGGGTGTTAAGCTCCTACAATGAGCAGTTCTTC
CDR3: CASSLWVLSSYNEQFF
D: .
size: .
V: TRBV7-8
J: TRBJ2-1

DNA: TGTGCCAGCAGTGAATTCGGGGGGGGCACAGATACGCAGTATTTT
CDR3: CASSEFGGGTDTQYF
D: TRBD2
size: few
V: TRBV6-4
J: TRBJ2-3

DNA: TGCGCCAGCAGCCGAGGGGTGAATACTGATCAGCCCCAGCATTTT
CDR3: CASSRGVNTDQPQHF
D: .
size: .
V: TRBV4-1
J: TRBJ1-5

DNA: TGTGCCAGCAGCTTTCTGAATGACCACTATGGCTACACCTTC
CDR3: CASSFLNDHYGYTF
D: .
size: .
V: TRBV7-9
J: TRBJ1-2

DNA: TGTGCCAGCAGCCAAGATGTCGACAGTGACTATGGCTACACCTTC
CDR3: CASSQDVDSDYGYTF
D: .
size: .
V: TRBV3-1/TRBV3-2
J: TRBJ1-2

DNA: TGTGCCATCAGTGACGTACACCACACTGAAGCTTTCTTT
CDR3: CAISDVHHTEAFF
D: .
size: .
V: TRBV10-3
J: TRBJ1-1

DNA: TGCAGCTCTCAAAGGCTTTGGACAAATACGCAGTATTTT
CDR3: CSSQRLWTNTQYF
D: .
size: .
V: TRBV29-1
J: TRBJ2-3

DNA: TGTGCCAGCAGTACCTCGTGGGGCTACACCTTC
CDR3: CASSTSWGYTF
D: .
size: .
V: TRBV11-2
J: TRBJ1-2

DNA: TGTGCCTGGAGTATACTTAGCGGGGGGGGCACAGATACGCAGTATTTT
CDR3: CAWSILSGGGTDTQYF
D: TRBD2
size: .
V: TRBV30
J: TRBJ2-3

DNA: TGTGCCAGCAGTTATTCCTGGGGGGGGGTTAATTCACCCCTCCACTTT
CDR3: CASSYSWGGVNSPLHF
D: .
size: once
V: TRBV6-5
J: TRBJ1-6

DNA: TGTGCCAGCAGGCGGGGCCGGTACAATGAGCAGTTCTTC
CDR3: CASRRGRYNEQFF
D: .
size: once
V: TRBV6-5
J: TRBJ2-1

DNA: TGTGCCTGGAGTGGGCGGGGGAACACCATATATTTT
CDR3: CAWSGRGNTIYF
D: .
size: .
V: TRBV30
J: TRBJ1-3

DNA: TGCGCCAGCAGCCAAGAATGGCGGGGGGTGTACAATGAGCAGTTCTTC
CDR3: CASSQEWRGVYNEQFF
D: TRBD2
size: .
V: TRBV4-3
J: TRBJ2-1

DNA: TGTGCCAGCAGTCCATCGACAGGGCTTTCCTACGAGCAGTACTTC
CDR3: CASSPSTGLSYEQYF
D: TRBD1
size: .
V: TRBV6-5
J: TRBJ2-7

DNA: TGCAGTGCTAGTAATTTCGGGGAGATGAACACTGAAGCTTTCTTT
CDR3: CSASNFGEMNTEAFF
D: .
size: once
V: TRBV20-1
J: TRBJ1-1

DNA: TGCGCCAGCAGCCAAGATCTGGGGGTGGGCACAGATACGCAGTATTTT
CDR3: CASSQDLGVGTDTQYF
D: .
size: .
V: TRBV4-3
J: TRBJ2-3

DNA: TGTGCCAGCAGTGAAAGGACAGTTAATGAAAAACTGTTTTTT
CDR3: CASSERTVNEKLFF
D: .
size: .
V: TRBV6-1
J: TRBJ1-4

DNA: TGCAGCGTTGAGAAGGGATCTAACTATGGCTACACCTTC
CDR3: CSVEKGSNYGYTF
D: .
size: .
V: TRBV29-1
J: TRBJ1-2

DNA: TGTGCCATCAGTGATTCGGGAGCTAGCGCCCAAAGTGACAATGAGCAGTTCTTC
CDR3: CAISDSGASAQSDNEQFF
D: .
size: .
V: TRBV10-3
J: TRBJ2-1

DNA: TGCGCCAGCAGCCAAGATATGCTGGGGCGTGAGCAGTTCTTC
CDR3: CASSQDMLGREQFF
D: .
size: .
V: TRBV4-3
J: TRBJ2-1

DNA: TGTGCCAGCAGCCCGCGGACAGGGGGCGCAGGCTACACCTTC
CDR3: CASSPRTGGAGYTF
D: TRBD1
size: .
V: TRBV3-1/TRBV3-2
J: TRBJ1-2

DNA: TGTGCCAGCAGCTTGAGGAGCACAGATACGCAGTATTTT
CDR3: CASSLRSTDTQYF
D: .
size: .
V: TRBV28
J: TRBJ2-3

DNA: TGTGCCAGCAGTTACGCGGGAAATGGCTACACCTTC
CDR3: CASSYAGNGYTF
D: .
size: .
V: TRBV6-5
J: TRBJ1-2

DNA: TGTGCCAGCAGTCCCGGGACATTAAATTCACCCCTCCACTTT
CDR3: CASSPGTLNSPLHF
D: .
size: .
V: TRBV27
J: TRBJ1-6

DNA: TGTGCCAGCAGTCGCGGGGGGGACTATGGCTACACCTTC
CDR3: CASSRGGDYGYTF
D: .
size: once
V: TRBV6-5
J: TRBJ1-2

DNA: TGTGCCAGCAGCCTAGACAGGGCAGGCGAGCAGTACTTC
CDR3: CASSLDRAGEQYF
D: TRBD1
size: .
V: TRBV11-2
J: TRBJ2-7

DNA: TGTGCCCACAGGGGAGGGGATGAGCAGTTCTTC
CDR3: CAHRGGDEQFF
D: .
size: .
V: TRBV9
J: TRBJ2-1

DNA: TGCAGCGTTGTAGGACTAGCTAGACCGGAGCAGTTCTTC
CDR3: CSVVGLARPEQFF
D: TRBD2
size: .
V: TRBV29-1
J: TRBJ2-1

DNA: TGTGCCATCGGTGAGTTGGGCGGGACAGGGAGTGAAAAACTGTTTTTT
CDR3: CAIGELGGTGSEKLFF
D: TRBD1
size: .
V: TRBV10-3
J: TRBJ1-4

DNA: TGTGCCAGCAGTTTTTTTCAGGGTGGCGAAAAACTGTTTTTT
CDR3: CASSFFQGGEKLFF
D: .
size: .
V: TRBV28
J: TRBJ1-4

DNA: TGTGCCAGCACCGTGGGCTTAGAAGCTTTCTTT
CDR3: CASTVGLEAFF
D: .
size: .
V: TRBV2
J: TRBJ1-1

DNA: TGTGCCAGCAGTCGGACAGGGGAAGGGCTCTATGGCTACACCTTC
CDR3: CASSRTGEGLYGYTF
D: TRBD1
size: .
V: TRBV7-2
J: TRBJ1-2

DNA: TGTGCCAGCAGCTTGGGGGACAACCTCTATGGCTACACCTTC
CDR3: CASSLGDNLYGYTF
D: .
size: .
V: TRBV5-6
J: TRBJ1-2

DNA: TGCGCCAGCAGCTTCTCGGGAGGCAGGGCCGAGCAGTACTTC
CDR3: CASSFSGGRAEQYF
D: TRBD2
size: .
V: TRBV5-1
J: TRBJ2-7

DNA: TGTGCCAGCAGCCAAGGGAAGGGGGCTCGGTACAATGAGCAGTTCTTC
CDR3: CASSQGKGARYNEQFF
D: TRBD1
size: .
V: TRBV3-1/TRBV3-2
J: TRBJ2-1

DNA: TGTGCCATACAGGGGACAGCCGACGATGAGCAGTTCTTC
CDR3: CAIQGTADDEQFF
D: TRBD1
size: .
V: TRBV7-9
J: TRBJ2-1

DNA: TGTGCCAGCAGCCAAGCCACCCTCAGGGGGGAGCTGTTTTTT
CDR3: CASSQATLRGELFF
D: .
size: .
V: TRBV3-1/TRBV3-2
J: TRBJ2-2

DNA: TGTGCCAGCAGCTTCCCGGGACGGATGGTGAGCTACACCTTC
CDR3: CASSFPGRMVSYTF
D: .
size: .
V: TRBV5-6
J: TRBJ1-2

DNA: TGTGCCAGCAGCTTAGTCGACGGGAACACTGAAGCTTTCTTT
CDR3: CASSLVDGNTEAFF
D: .
size: once
V: TRBV7-9
J: TRBJ1-1

DNA: TGCGCCAGCAGTGATGGCGGGGCGACCGGGGAGCTGTTTTTT
CDR3: CASSDGGATGELFF
D: .
size: .
V: TRBV10-1
J: TRBJ2-2

DNA: TGCGCCAGCAGCTTGGCCGCCGGTGGGAATTCACCCCTCCACTTT
CDR3: CASSLAAGGNSPLHF
D: .
size: .
V: TRBV5-1
J: TRBJ1-6